The rows below give T cell receptor beta chains drawn from one sample of a study of cytomegalovirus exposure and HLA in healthy donors. Measured with immunoSEQ multiplex PCR; TCRdb has only the in-frame clones, and not every one. Of around 150,000 clones in the sample, roughly three quarters are singletons; the top ten hold 3.1%. What was sequenced was PBMCs. These receptors all come from a male donor in good health and CMV-seronegative. CDR3s include the opening cysteine and the closing phenylalanine or tryptophan. Fields, in order: J gene, clone size, V gene, CDR3 protein. Some rows have no size entry. The others give once, few or many, or a class for an expanded clone.

j_call: TRBJ1-1
clone_size: -
v_call: TRBV6-5
cdr3_aa: CASQMSGGNTEAFF

j_call: TRBJ2-7
clone_size: -
v_call: TRBV5-1
cdr3_aa: CASSLYSGGSSYEQYF

j_call: TRBJ1-6
clone_size: -
v_call: TRBV7-9
cdr3_aa: CASLTGEGSPLHF

j_call: TRBJ1-5
clone_size: -
v_call: TRBV5-1
cdr3_aa: CASSVTSNQPQHF

j_call: TRBJ1-5
clone_size: few
v_call: TRBV21-1
cdr3_aa: CASMGRTLCSNQPQHF

j_call: TRBJ2-1
clone_size: -
v_call: TRBV7-9
cdr3_aa: CASSRSYLAVTGEQFF

j_call: TRBJ2-5
clone_size: -
v_call: TRBV28
cdr3_aa: CASSLGDRGRETQYF

j_call: TRBJ2-2
clone_size: -
v_call: TRBV5-1
cdr3_aa: CASSLSGQGNTGELFF

j_call: TRBJ2-7
clone_size: -
v_call: TRBV13
cdr3_aa: CASSPAYEQYF

j_call: TRBJ1-4
clone_size: -
v_call: TRBV25-1
cdr3_aa: CASSEFGRRAPNEKLFF

j_call: TRBJ1-1
clone_size: once
v_call: TRBV5-1
cdr3_aa: CASSQNVGQPNTEAFF

j_call: TRBJ2-7
clone_size: -
v_call: TRBV14
cdr3_aa: CASSQARGQGYYEQYF

j_call: TRBJ2-1
clone_size: few
v_call: TRBV7-3
cdr3_aa: CASSSPGPTGWRLDEQFF

j_call: TRBJ1-5
clone_size: -
v_call: TRBV28
cdr3_aa: CASRKPGQPQHF

j_call: TRBJ1-2
clone_size: -
v_call: TRBV6-6
cdr3_aa: CASSYASTGTGDGYTF

j_call: TRBJ2-5
clone_size: -
v_call: TRBV7-9
cdr3_aa: CASSNILAARYQETQYF

j_call: TRBJ2-7
clone_size: -
v_call: TRBV11-2
cdr3_aa: CASSPITGILAHEQYF

j_call: TRBJ1-1
clone_size: -
v_call: TRBV7-7
cdr3_aa: CASSLDRNTEAFF

j_call: TRBJ1-2
clone_size: -
v_call: TRBV6-6
cdr3_aa: CASSYEGQKNYGYTF

j_call: TRBJ1-1
clone_size: -
v_call: TRBV5-4
cdr3_aa: CASSLADTEAFF

j_call: TRBJ1-5
clone_size: -
v_call: TRBV5-4
cdr3_aa: CASSSGTGVPYSNQPQHF

j_call: TRBJ2-4
clone_size: -
v_call: TRBV6-4
cdr3_aa: CASRGRHLAKNIQYF

j_call: TRBJ2-4
clone_size: -
v_call: TRBV5-6
cdr3_aa: CASSLWSGGVAKNIQYF

j_call: TRBJ2-1
clone_size: -
v_call: TRBV19
cdr3_aa: CASSSADRSYNEQFF

j_call: TRBJ1-1
clone_size: -
v_call: TRBV7-2
cdr3_aa: CASSLVPGLTEAFF

j_call: TRBJ1-1
clone_size: few
v_call: TRBV7-9
cdr3_aa: CASMLREVAEAFF

j_call: TRBJ1-6
clone_size: -
v_call: TRBV15
cdr3_aa: CATSRDDRSNSPLHF

j_call: TRBJ2-5
clone_size: -
v_call: TRBV5-1
cdr3_aa: CASSLAGREVTQYF

j_call: TRBJ1-5
clone_size: -
v_call: TRBV7-9
cdr3_aa: CASSLGGYQPQHF

j_call: TRBJ2-2
clone_size: -
v_call: TRBV9
cdr3_aa: CARIPTGARGCTGELFF

j_call: TRBJ2-2
clone_size: once
v_call: TRBV10-3
cdr3_aa: CAISDPGGSGELFF

j_call: TRBJ1-2
clone_size: -
v_call: TRBV28
cdr3_aa: CATRGAYGYTF

j_call: TRBJ2-5
clone_size: -
v_call: TRBV29-1
cdr3_aa: CSARRGGETQYF

j_call: TRBJ2-2
clone_size: few
v_call: TRBV6-1
cdr3_aa: CASRMRGSGELFF

j_call: TRBJ1-2
clone_size: -
v_call: TRBV19
cdr3_aa: CASSISDRENYGYTF

j_call: TRBJ2-1
clone_size: -
v_call: TRBV7-2
cdr3_aa: CASSLAGEQFF

j_call: TRBJ1-1
clone_size: few
v_call: TRBV15
cdr3_aa: CATSNRRAVIGTEAFF

j_call: TRBJ2-6
clone_size: -
v_call: TRBV5-1
cdr3_aa: CASQGQPSSGANVLTF

j_call: TRBJ2-7
clone_size: -
v_call: TRBV4-3
cdr3_aa: CASSQDAGGNYEQYF

j_call: TRBJ1-6
clone_size: -
v_call: TRBV19
cdr3_aa: CASTAWASPLHF

j_call: TRBJ1-6
clone_size: -
v_call: TRBV6-5
cdr3_aa: CASSYRDSFPTLHF

j_call: TRBJ2-5
clone_size: few
v_call: TRBV5-4
cdr3_aa: CASTPTGGRVETQYF

j_call: TRBJ2-7
clone_size: -
v_call: TRBV4-1
cdr3_aa: CASSLAGTFSYEQYF

j_call: TRBJ1-2
clone_size: few
v_call: TRBV10-3
cdr3_aa: CAISESRPGDSYGYTF

j_call: TRBJ2-7
clone_size: -
v_call: TRBV28
cdr3_aa: CASSPASYEQYF

j_call: TRBJ2-1
clone_size: -
v_call: TRBV18
cdr3_aa: CASSPSSVYNEQFF

j_call: TRBJ1-5
clone_size: -
v_call: TRBV5-1
cdr3_aa: CASTGGYSNQPQHF

j_call: TRBJ1-1
clone_size: -
v_call: TRBV7-9
cdr3_aa: CASSPVRLNTEAFF

j_call: TRBJ2-1
clone_size: -
v_call: TRBV12-5
cdr3_aa: CASAGGGYNEQFF

j_call: TRBJ2-3
clone_size: -
v_call: TRBV13
cdr3_aa: CASSTWTSGGSRGTQYF

j_call: TRBJ1-2
clone_size: -
v_call: TRBV5-1
cdr3_aa: CASKEAVTTDYGYTF

j_call: TRBJ2-5
clone_size: -
v_call: TRBV2
cdr3_aa: CASGQYQETQYF

j_call: TRBJ1-3
clone_size: -
v_call: TRBV9
cdr3_aa: CASSPRGDSSGNTIYF

j_call: TRBJ2-7
clone_size: -
v_call: TRBV30
cdr3_aa: CAWSPGTGTRGLAEYEQYF

j_call: TRBJ1-5
clone_size: -
v_call: TRBV19
cdr3_aa: CACRDRDRQPQHF

j_call: TRBJ1-2
clone_size: -
v_call: TRBV4-2
cdr3_aa: CASSQDGTGSYGYTF

j_call: TRBJ2-1
clone_size: -
v_call: TRBV6-4
cdr3_aa: CASSDSQGHNEQFF

j_call: TRBJ2-1
clone_size: -
v_call: TRBV15
cdr3_aa: CATKRGPTSGGRDYEQFF

j_call: TRBJ2-1
clone_size: few
v_call: TRBV5-1
cdr3_aa: CATGVGSGSYNEQFF